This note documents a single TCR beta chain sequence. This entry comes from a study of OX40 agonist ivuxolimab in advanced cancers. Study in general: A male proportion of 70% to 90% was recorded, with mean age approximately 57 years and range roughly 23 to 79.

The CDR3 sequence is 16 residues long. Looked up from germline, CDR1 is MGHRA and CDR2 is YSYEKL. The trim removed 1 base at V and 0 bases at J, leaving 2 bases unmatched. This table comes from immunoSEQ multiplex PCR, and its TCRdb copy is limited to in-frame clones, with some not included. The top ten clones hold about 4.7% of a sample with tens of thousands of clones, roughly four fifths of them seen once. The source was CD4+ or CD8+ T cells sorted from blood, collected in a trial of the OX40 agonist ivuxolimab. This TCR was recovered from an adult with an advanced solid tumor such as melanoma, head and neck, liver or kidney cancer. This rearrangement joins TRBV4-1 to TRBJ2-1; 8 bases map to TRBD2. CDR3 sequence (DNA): TGCGCCAGCAGCCAAGCGCGGGGGGACTCCTACAATGAGCAGTTCTTC. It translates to CASSQARGDSYNEQFF.